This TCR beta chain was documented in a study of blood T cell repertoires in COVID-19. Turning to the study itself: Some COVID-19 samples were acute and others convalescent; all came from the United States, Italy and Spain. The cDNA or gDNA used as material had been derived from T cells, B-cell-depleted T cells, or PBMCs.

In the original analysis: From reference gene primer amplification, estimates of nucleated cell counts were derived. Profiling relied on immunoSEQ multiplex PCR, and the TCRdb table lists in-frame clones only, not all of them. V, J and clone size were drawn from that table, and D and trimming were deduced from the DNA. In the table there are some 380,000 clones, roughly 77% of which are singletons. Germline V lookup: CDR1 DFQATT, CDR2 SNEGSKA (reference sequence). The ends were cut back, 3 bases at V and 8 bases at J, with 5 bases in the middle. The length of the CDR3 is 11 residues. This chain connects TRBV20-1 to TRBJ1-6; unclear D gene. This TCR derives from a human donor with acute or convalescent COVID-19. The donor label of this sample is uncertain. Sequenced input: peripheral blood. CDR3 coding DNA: TGCAGTGCTAGTCGGGATTCACCCCTCCACTTT. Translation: CSASRDSPLHF.